The clone carrying this TCR beta chain was seen ten or more times. No antigen is known for it. The sample is drawn from a study of early T cells in non-severe SARS-CoV-2 infection. General study findings and limits: Comparison of clonotypes with VDJdb favored anti-spike CD8 responses while missing private and CD4 specificities.

Trimming shortened V by 0 bases and J by 2 bases, and 11 bases separated the two germline ends. CDR1 and CDR2 from the germline V gene are SGHTA and FQGNSA. The CDR3 has 16 amino acids. In TCRdb, the 5' RACE reads were re-called with MiXCR into one record per CDR3 protein. Of about 50,000 distinct CDR3 sequences listed, about 9.3% are singletons. The sequence came from an adult who was a healthcare worker with PCR-confirmed SARS-CoV-2 infection or an uninfected control (not recorded which). The rearrangement uses TRBV7-2 and TRBJ1-3; D may be TRBD1 (5 bases). The sequenced material came from whole blood. The CDR3 DNA follows: TGTGCCAGCAGCTTAGCGGGGGTTACTGCTGGAAACACCATATATTTT. Protein product: CASSLAGVTAGNTIYF.